A single sample is the source of the 26 T cell receptor beta chains below, sequenced in a study of CD8 T cells in ankylosing spondylitis. Antigens of these TCRs are unknown. TCRdb ran MiXCR on the 5' RACE reads and lists one entry per CDR3 protein. The data hold some 840,000 distinct CDR3 sequences, with approximately 10% observed a single time. General observations from the study: There was a TCR beta motif, made of several highly homologous variants, that appeared characteristic of ankylosing spondylitis blood.

The sample consisted of blood, either unsorted or a sorted T cell fraction (not recorded which). The receptors stem from a male donor with ankylosing spondylitis.

This clonotype has only one observation. The chain has TRBV28 and TRBJ2-2; D is perhaps TRBD1 or TRBD2 (6 bases each). The germline V gene encodes CDR1 MDHEN and CDR2 SYDVKM. V was shortened by 6 bases and J by 1 base, with 12 bases between the two germline ends. The CDR3 is 15 amino acids. The DNA of the CDR3 is TGTGCCAGCAGAGCCGGGGGCGTGAACACCGGGGAGCTGTTTTTT. It translates to CASRAGGVNTGELFF.

This clonotype was counted ten times or more. The chain uses TRBV18 and TRBJ2-5; TRBD2 is a possible D gene (5 bases). Germline V lookup: CDR1 KGHSH, CDR2 LQKENI. Trimming removed 1 base at V and 5 bases at J, with 14 bases between. The CDR3 length is 15 residues. CDR3 protein: CASSPRIRGLETQYF. In DNA, the CDR3 is TGTGCCAGCTCACCACGGATCAGAGGGCTCGAGACCCAGTACTTC.

This clonotype came up a few times. One junction end does not reproduce the germline sequence, and a read error may be involved. This chain connects TRBV7-6 to TRBJ2-2, with TRBD2 matching 11 bases. This CDR3 spans 21 amino acids. Germline V lookup: CDR1 SGHVS, CDR2 FNYEAQ. The CDR3 spells CASSLSPRGLAGGSNTGELFF. The CDR3 DNA follows: TGTGCTAGCAGCTTATCCCCGCGCGGGCTAGCGGGGGGCTCGAACACCGGGGAGCTGTTTTTT.

This clonotype was recorded many times. This sequence joins TRBV7-2 and TRBJ2-1; maybe TRBD2 (5 bases). CDR1 is SGHTA and CDR2 is FQGNSA in the germline V gene. Trimming left V 3 bases short and J 8 bases short, with 14 bases between. The CDR3 has 14 residues. The CDR3 DNA is TGTGCCAGCAGCTTCCGGGAAGGCGGGCATGAGCAGTTCTTC. It codes for CASSFREGGHEQFF.

The chain recombines TRBV6-2 or TRBV6-3 with TRBJ2-3; D not resolved. V lost 0 bases and J lost 1, with 5 bases in between. The CDR3 runs to 14 residues. The germline CDR1 and CDR2 sequences are MNHEY and SVGEGT. The CDR3 loop is CASSYSKGTDTQYF. The CDR3 DNA sequence: TGTGCCAGCAGTTACTCCAAGGGCACAGATACGCAGTATTTT.

V usage is TRBV6-2 or TRBV6-3 and J usage is TRBJ2-1; D gene uncertain. Germline-derived CDR1 and CDR2 are MNHEY and SVGEGT. The CDR3 consists of 16 residues. V dropped 7 bases and J dropped 0 bases, with 16 bases sitting between them. The CDR3 sequence: CASTQHIPSSYNEQFF. In nucleotides, the CDR3 is TGTGCCAGCACCCAACACATTCCCAGCTCCTACAATGAGCAGTTCTTC.

The chain employs TRBV29-1 and TRBJ2-3; a possible D gene is TRBD1 (5 bases). V dropped 8 bases and J dropped 1 base, with 16 bases sitting between them. In germline, CDR1 is SQVTM, CDR2 ANQGSEA. This CDR3 comprises 14 residues. In DNA, the CDR3 is TGCAGCATACCTCACAGGCTAGGCACAGATACGCAGTATTTT. It is translated as CSIPHRLGTDTQYF.

The chain recombines TRBV7-2 with TRBJ2-7; 9 positions agree with TRBD2. Losses at the gene ends were 2 bases for V and 2 bases for J; bases not matched to a gene: 4. This CDR3 has 15 residues. The germline gives CDR1 SGHTA, CDR2 FQGNSA. The CDR3 protein is CASSLTLAGTYEQYF. DNA for the CDR3: TGTGCCAGCAGCTTAACCCTAGCGGGGACCTACGAGCAGTACTTC.

A few counts support this clonotype. The chain carries TRBV3-1 and TRBJ2-5; the D gene is possibly TRBD2 (5 bases). In germline, CDR1 is LGHDT, CDR2 YNNKEL (reference sequence). The CDR3 extends over 15 amino acids. The V end was cut by 0 bases, the J end by 0 bases, with 8 bases between. CDR3 amino acids: CASSQEAVYQETQYF. The CDR3, as DNA: TGTGCCAGCAGCCAAGAAGCGGTGTACCAAGAGACCCAGTACTTC.

This clonotype occurred many times. The chain links TRBV20-1 to TRBJ1-2; 7 bases match TRBD1. Germline assignment: CDR1 DFQATT and CDR2 SNEGSKA (reference sequence). CDR3 length equals 13 residues. V was pared by 3 bases and J by 6 bases, with 7 bases of the junction left unmatched. The CDR3 region is CSASSGTANGYTF. In DNA form, the CDR3 reads TGCAGTGCTAGTTCCGGGACAGCGAATGGCTACACCTTC.

This clonotype was detected a few times. A junction end diverges from the germline sequence, so it may reflect a read error. The chain recombines TRBV18 with TRBJ2-3, with a possible D match to TRBD1 (6 bases). The CDR3 loop spans 12 amino acids. Germline V lookup: CDR1 KGHSH, CDR2 LQKENI. The CDR3 sequence: CASSPSGVSSCF. The CDR3 DNA reads as TGTGCCAGCTCACCATCAGGGGTTAGTAGTTGTTTC.

Many counts were recorded for this clonotype. This chain links TRBV6-5 with TRBJ2-5, with 9 bases that match TRBD1. The trim removed 2 bases at V and 1 base at J, leaving 5 bases unmatched. The germline gives CDR1 MNHEY, CDR2 SVGAGI. The CDR3 is made up of 16 amino acids. CDR3 in DNA: TGTGCCAGCAGTTACAGGACAGGGGTTCGCCAAGAGACCCAGTACTTC. Encoded protein: CASSYRTGVRQETQYF.

This clonotype was observed a few times. This rearrangement joins TRBV6-2 or TRBV6-3 to TRBJ1-1, with 7 bases aligning to TRBD1. V dropped 5 bases and J dropped 12; count of bases not matched to a gene: 6. The CDR3 spans 11 residues. Germline loops: CDR1 MNHEY, CDR2 SVGEGT. DNA for the CDR3: TGTGCCAGCAGTGACCACAGGGGACCTTTCTTT. Its translation: CASSDHRGPFF.

This chain joins TRBV4-3 and TRBJ2-7; 9 bases agree with TRBD1. Germline V CDR1 and CDR2: LGHNA, YSLEER. The V segment lost 0 bases and the J segment 4 bases; nucleotides outside the gene matches: 7. The CDR3 covers 16 residues. CDR3 DNA: TGCGCCAGCAGCCAAGAGTCCCCGGGACAGGGTTACGAGCAGTACTTC. Residues: CASSQESPGQGYEQYF.

This clonotype has a count of ten or more. The chain carries TRBV6-1 and TRBJ2-7; 9 nucleotides align to TRBD2. CDR3 length: 14 amino acids. Unmatched junction bases numbered 6, after V lost 6 bases and J lost 3 bases. Germline V gene lookup returns CDR1 MNHNS and CDR2 SASEGT. The CDR3 loop reads CASSPQREVYEQYF. Here the CDR3 DNA reads TGTGCCAGCAGCCCACAGCGGGAGGTCTACGAGCAGTACTTC.

This clonotype has ten or more counts. The chain combines TRBV5-5 with TRBJ1-6, with 7 positions matching TRBD1. The CDR3 sequence is 12 residues long. Per the germline V gene, CDR1 is SGHKS and CDR2 is YYEKEE (reference sequence). With 10 bases clipped from V and 7 bases from J, the junction kept 5 bases outside the gene matches. CDR3 region: CAPGGFNSPLHF. Written as DNA, the CDR3 is TGTGCCCCAGGGGGGTTCAATTCACCCCTCCACTTT.

This sequence joins TRBV5-1 and TRBJ2-1; 8 bases line up with TRBD1. V lost 3 bases and J lost 6; bases outside the gene matches: 8. CDR3 length equals 15 residues. Germline values: CDR1 SGHRS, CDR2 YFSETQ. The CDR3 region is CASSWARQGTNEQFF. In DNA form, the CDR3 reads TGCGCCAGCAGCTGGGCGAGACAGGGGACCAATGAGCAGTTCTTC.

This clonotype was observed a handful of times. The genes are TRBV19 and TRBJ1-2, with unresolved D. The CDR3 consists of 15 residues. In germline, CDR1 is LNHDA, CDR2 SQIVND (reference sequence). V shed 2 bases and J shed 3 bases, with 13 bases lying between them. The CDR3 spells CASSILAGLDYGYTF. The CDR3 bases are TGTGCCAGTAGTATACTCGCCGGCCTGGACTATGGCTACACCTTC.

V and J are TRBV20-1 and TRBJ2-7; 9 nucleotides match TRBD1. With V trimmed by 3 bases and J by 7 bases, 13 bases remained unmatched. The length of the CDR3 is 15 residues. Germline CDR1 reads DFQATT; CDR2 reads SNEGSKA (reference sequence). Here the CDR3 reads CSASSGTGTTLEQYF. The CDR3 DNA reads TGCAGTGCTAGTTCCGGGACAGGGACTACGTTGGAGCAGTACTTC.

This clonotype showed up just a few times. The chain has TRBV5-1 and TRBJ2-7; D is unclear. This CDR3 comprises 12 residues. In germline, CDR1 is SGHRS, CDR2 YFSETQ. The V gene lost 7 bases and the J gene lost 7 bases, with 15 bases spanning the gap. CDR3 sequence (DNA): TGCGCCAGCCGTAATCTAGGTTCAGAGCAGTACTTC. Translation gives CASRNLGSEQYF.

This clonotype was seen a few times. The rearrangement joins TRBV6-2 or TRBV6-3 to TRBJ1-2; 8 bases are a match to TRBD1. The V gene's germline CDR1 is MNHEY and CDR2 SVGEGT. This CDR3 has 12 residues. V lost 7 bases, J lost 6 bases, and 4 bases stayed unmatched. The CDR3 sequence: CASKGTGDGYTF. CDR3 in DNA: TGTGCCAGCAAGGGGACAGGAGATGGCTACACCTTC.

The table lists this clonotype with a few counts. The rearrangement uses TRBV4-1 and TRBJ1-2; tentatively, D is TRBD1 (5 bases). Germline V gene data show CDR1 as MGHRA and CDR2 as YSYEKL. The length of the CDR3 is 15 residues. With 4 bases removed from V and 2 bases from J, the gap between germline ends came to 14 bases. The CDR3 protein is CASSRTMTENYGYTF. CDR3 nucleotides: TGCGCCAGCAGCCGAACAATGACAGAGAACTATGGCTACACCTTC.

This clonotype has a handful of counts. CDR3 loop: CASSLAELTSQPQHF. The DNA of the CDR3 is TGTGCCAGCAGCTTAGCGGAATTGACATCCCAGCCCCAGCATTTT. The rearrangement joins TRBV7-2 to TRBJ1-5; D not resolved. The CDR3 has 15 residues. Trimming removed 0 bases at V and 7 bases at J, with 13 bases between. Germline V gene data show CDR1 as SGHTA and CDR2 as FQGNSA.

A few counts support this clonotype. The rearrangement joins TRBV7-2 to TRBJ1-1; TRBD1 agrees at 8 bases. The J segment lost 7 bases and the V segment lost 2 bases, leaving 9 bases of the junction unmatched. The CDR3 has 15 residues. Germline values: CDR1 SGHTA, CDR2 FQGNSA. Written as DNA, the CDR3 is TGTGCCAGCAGCTTACAGGGGGCGATTGTAGGTGAAGCTTTCTTT. As protein: CASSLQGAIVGEAFF.

This clonotype has more than one count but fewer than ten. CDR3 in amino acids: CASSLQGFLNTEAFF. The CDR3 DNA reads as TGTGCCAGCAGCCTACAGGGGTTCTTGAACACTGAAGCTTTCTTT. This chain joins TRBV5-6 and TRBJ1-1; 7 bases align to TRBD1. The CDR3 sequence is 15 residues long. After removal of 4 bases from V and 0 bases from J, the junction contained 6 bases not matched to a gene. Germline loops: CDR1 SGHDT, CDR2 YYEEEE.

V usage is TRBV4-2 and J usage is TRBJ2-3; TRBD2 aligns across 7 bases. Trimming at V came to 3 bases and at J to 5 bases, leaving 14 bases not matched to a gene. Germline V CDR1 and CDR2: LGHNA, YNFKEQ. This CDR3 is 17 amino acids long. DNA for the CDR3: TGTGCCAGCAGCCAGGAACTGCTAGCGGATCTCGGAGATACGCAGTATTTT. Protein: CASSQELLADLGDTQYF.